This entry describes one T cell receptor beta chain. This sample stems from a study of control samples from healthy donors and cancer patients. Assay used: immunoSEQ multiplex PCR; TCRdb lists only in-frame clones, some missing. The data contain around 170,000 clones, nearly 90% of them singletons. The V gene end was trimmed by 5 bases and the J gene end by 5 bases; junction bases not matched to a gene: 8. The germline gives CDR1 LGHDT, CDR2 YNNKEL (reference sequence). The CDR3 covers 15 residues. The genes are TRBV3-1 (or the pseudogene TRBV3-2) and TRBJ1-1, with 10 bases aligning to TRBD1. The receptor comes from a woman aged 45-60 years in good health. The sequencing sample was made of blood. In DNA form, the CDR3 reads TGTGCCAGCAGCACCTACGGGACAGGGGAGACTGAAGCTTTCTTT. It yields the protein CASSTYGTGETEAFF.